This TCR beta chain came from a study of T cell responses to AZD1222 COVID-19 vaccine. TCRdb's table, derived via immunoSEQ multiplex PCR, lists solely in-frame clones and lacks some. The repertoire consists of 140,000 to 150,000 clones, with 80% to 90% occurring once and the leading ten covering 1.6%. The clonotype comes from an adult in good health. Sequencing was performed on peripheral blood, taken on day 0 of AZD1222 vaccination.

As DNA, the CDR3 is TGTGCCAGTAGTATCGACCGAGCAAACACCGGGGAGCTGTTTTTT. Translation gives CASSIDRANTGELFF. The chain carries TRBV19 and TRBJ2-2, with D unclear. This CDR3 region has 15 residues. Deletions cut 3 bases from V and 2 bases from J, with 10 bases between. CDR1 is LNHDA, CDR2 SQIVND, per germline (reference sequence).